Each of the 17 T cell receptor beta chains below was sequenced from the same sample in a study of cytomegalovirus exposure and HLA in healthy donors. 13 Jbeta primers and 60 Vbeta primers were used for the PCR. The data were produced by immunoSEQ multiplex PCR, yet TCRdb's version contains in-frame clones alone and is incomplete. The sample has roughly 180,000 clones; over 65% are singletons. Sequencing input: PBMCs. The receptors were sampled from a man younger than 30 in good health and CMV-seronegative.

The V call is TRBV18, the J call TRBJ2-7; D is ambiguous. The CDR3 is 16 residues long. Germline V gene data show CDR1 as KGHSH and CDR2 as LQKENI. Trimming left V 6 bases short and J 3 bases short, with 21 bases between. CDR3 in amino acids: CASSHSKTKSIYEQYF. DNA for the CDR3: TGTGCCAGCTCCCACAGTAAGACAAAGTCAATCTACGAGCAGTACTTC.

This chain links TRBV20-1 with TRBJ2-1; 7 bases agree with TRBD1. This CDR3 is built from 11 residues. Unmatched junction bases numbered 5, after V lost 5 bases and J lost 10 bases. Per the germline V gene, CDR1 is DFQATT and CDR2 is SNEGSKA (reference sequence). The CDR3 DNA sequence: TGCAGTGCTGGCCGGGACAGCGAGCAGTTCTTC. It translates to CSAGRDSEQFF.

CDR3 nucleotide sequence: TGTGCCAGCAGTGGGGGCGAGACAGGGTTGACCTACGAGCAGTACTTC. It specifies CASSGGETGLTYEQYF. The rearrangement links TRBV2 to TRBJ2-7; 7 nucleotides match TRBD1. The germline gives CDR1 SNHLY, CDR2 FYNNEI. With V trimmed by 4 bases and J by 2 bases, 11 bases remained unmatched. This CDR3 is 16 amino acids long.

The chain employs TRBV15 and TRBJ2-7; D might be TRBD1 (6 bases). Trimming took off 3 bases at V and 2 bases at J, with 8 bases between the two ends. The CDR3 consists of 13 residues. Germline CDR1 reads LNHNV; CDR2 reads YYDKDF (reference sequence). CDR3 sequence reads: CATSSRQAYEQYF. In DNA form, the CDR3 reads TGTGCCACCAGCAGTAGACAGGCCTACGAGCAGTACTTC.

The chain uses TRBV5-1 and TRBJ2-3; TRBD2 matches at 14 bases. Germline CDR1 and CDR2: SGHRS and YFSETQ. The trim removed 7 bases at V and 7 bases at J, leaving 2 bases unmatched. CDR3 length equals 13 residues. CDR3 bases: TGCGCCAGCGGGACTAGCGGGAGAAATACGCAGTATTTT. Translation: CASGTSGRNTQYF.

The chain joins TRBV4-3 to TRBJ1-2, with D possibly matching TRBD1 (6 bases). Germline V gives CDR1 LGHNA, CDR2 YSLEER. Trimming removed 3 bases from V and 8 bases from J, with 19 bases in between. This CDR3 is built from 15 residues. The CDR3 protein is CASSQETGPLRGYTF. The DNA of the CDR3 is TGCGCCAGCAGCCAGGAAACAGGGCCCTTAAGGGGCTACACCTTC.

The CDR3 loop reads CAQAPGNYGYTF. CDR3 coding DNA: TGTGCCCAAGCACCGGGAAACTATGGCTACACCTTC. The V call is TRBV30, the J call TRBJ1-2, with no clear D. Trimming took 8 bases from V and 2 from J, leaving 12 bases between them. Germline lookup yields CDR1 GTSNPN and CDR2 SVGIG (reference sequence). CDR3 size: 12 residues.

J is TRBJ1-2 and V is TRBV4-2; TRBD1 agrees at 7 bases. Germline V CDR1 and CDR2: LGHNA, YNFKEQ. The CDR3 has 13 residues. Trimming took 6 bases from V and 1 from J; bases not matched to a gene: 2. In DNA, the CDR3 is TGTGCCAGCAGTAGGGACAGTAACTATGGCTACACCTTC. Protein sequence: CASSRDSNYGYTF.

The chain uses TRBV28 and TRBJ2-2, with 8 bases matching TRBD2. V gave up 4 bases and J gave up 0 bases; unmatched junction bases: 4. Germline assignment: CDR1 MDHEN and CDR2 SYDVKM. CDR3 size: 16 residues. In nucleotides, the CDR3 is TGTGCCAGCAGTTCGGCGCGGGAGGCGAACACCGGGGAGCTGTTTTTT. Residues: CASSSAREANTGELFF.

This clone was counted a single time. CDR3 nucleotide sequence: TGTGCCAGCAGCAAGCGGGGAGCCTACGAGCAGTACTTC. Protein sequence: CASSKRGAYEQYF. The chain recombines TRBV5-4 with TRBJ2-5; 7 bases are shared with TRBD2. The end of the DNA fits TRBJ2-7 better, so the J call may be wrong. This CDR3 has 13 residues. Germline V CDR1 and CDR2: SGHNT, YYREEE (reference sequence).

The rearrangement joins TRBV29-1 to TRBJ2-7; 9 positions agree with TRBD1. The CDR3 loop spans 14 amino acids. V shed 7 bases and J 1 base; nucleotides not matched to a gene: 8. The V gene's germline CDR1 is SQVTM and CDR2 ANQGSEA. CDR3: CSATDRGGSYEQYF. The CDR3 DNA is TGCAGCGCAACGGACAGGGGAGGGTCCTACGAGCAGTACTTC.

There are a few counts of this clone. The chain employs TRBV18 and TRBJ1-5; tentative D call: TRBD1 (6 bases). The CDR3 totals 16 residues. The V gene lost 2 bases and the J gene lost 1 base, with 12 bases spanning the gap. Germline V gene sequence: CDR1 KGHSH, CDR2 LQKENI. The CDR3 DNA is TGTGCCAGCTCACCAGGGGGCGCAGGGAGCAATCAGCCCCAGCATTTT. Amino acids: CASSPGGAGSNQPQHF. Combining the CDR3 with reference TRBV18 and TRBJ1-5 gives the whole variable domain NAGVMQNPRHLVRRRGQEARLRCSPMKGHSHVYWYRQLPEEGLKFMVYLQKENIIDESGMPKERFSAEFPKEGPSILRIQQVVRGDSAAYFCASSPGGAGSNQPQHFGDGTRLSIL.

The J gene is TRBJ2-3, the V gene TRBV9, with a weak D call TRBD2 (6 bases). V was cut by 0 bases and J by 1 base, with 9 bases left in between. CDR1 is SGDLS and CDR2 is YYNGEE in the germline V gene. There are 15 residues in the CDR3. CDR3 nucleotides: TGTGCCAGCAGCGTAGGCGGGGTGGGCACAGATACGCAGTATTTT. Protein: CASSVGGVGTDTQYF.

The rearrangement uses TRBV30 and TRBJ1-2; the D is unclear. CDR1 and CDR2 (germline): GTSNPN, SVGIG (reference sequence). The CDR3 extends over 13 amino acids. V lost 0 bases and J 0 bases, leaving 5 bases between the germline ends. The CDR3 DNA reads as TGTGCCTGGAGTGTTAGTCCTAACTATGGCTACACCTTC. Protein sequence: CAWSVSPNYGYTF.

This chain uses TRBV11-3 with TRBJ2-2, with TRBD1 matching 7 bases. The CDR3 totals 15 residues. Looked up from germline, CDR1 is SGHNT and CDR2 is YENEEA. The V gene end was trimmed by 4 bases and the J gene end by 1 base; junction bases not matched to a gene: 3. The CDR3: CASSSGQMNTGELFF. In nucleotides, the CDR3 is TGTGCCAGCAGCTCGGGACAGATGAACACCGGGGAGCTGTTTTTT.

The chain joins TRBV4-2 to TRBJ2-7; TRBD2 agrees at 10 bases. The CDR3 runs 16 residues. After removal of 0 bases from V and 0 bases from J, the junction contained 2 bases not matched to a gene. Germline CDR1 reads LGHNA; CDR2 reads YNFKEQ. CDR3 DNA: TGTGCCAGCAGCCAAGAACTAGCGGGGAGCTCCTACGAGCAGTACTTC. Translation: CASSQELAGSSYEQYF.

The chain uses TRBV6-6 and TRBJ1-2, with D possibly matching TRBD1 (6 bases). Germline CDR1 and CDR2: MNHNY and SVGAGI (reference sequence). Trimming shortened V by 4 bases and J by 3 bases, and 15 bases separated the two germline ends. There are 15 residues in the CDR3. CDR3 region: CASSSEGEIDYGYTF. CDR3 DNA: TGTGCCAGCAGTTCCGAGGGGGAAATTGACTATGGCTACACCTTC.